The 26 T cell receptor beta chains reported below all come from one sample, sequenced in a study of regulatory T cells in long-lasting Graves disease. Time point in this sample: newly diagnosed GD, antithyroid drugs for less than 3 months. With RNA extracted from PBMCs as input, the TCR library was made. Libraries of TCR beta came from iRepertoire HTBI primers plus Arm-PCR of CDR3 regions. TCRdb processed the multiplex PCR reads anew with MiXCR; each CDR3 protein has one entry. Here the sample spans 400,000 to 500,000 distinct CDR3 sequences, less than 20% being singletons. The same data also contributed to another study, on T cells in Graves' hyperthyroidism and ophthalmopathy.

Source: peripheral blood mononuclear cells (PBMCs), taken at new diagnosis, from a patient treated with antithyroid drugs. The receptors come from a woman aged 25 to 39 with Graves disease.

This clonotype came up many times. This chain joins TRBV5-5 and TRBJ2-1; TRBD2 matches 9 bases. This CDR3 has 15 amino acids. Germline V gives CDR1 SGHKS, CDR2 YYEKEE (reference sequence). V lost 4 bases to trimming and J lost 4 bases; unmatched junction nucleotides: 6. The CDR3 bases are TGTGCCAGCAGCCCCCGACTAGCGGTATACAATGAGCAGTTCTTC. Translating it yields CASSPRLAVYNEQFF.

This clonotype was found many times. This chain uses TRBV27 with TRBJ2-7; D is undetermined. This CDR3 spans 15 amino acids. CDR1 is MNHEY and CDR2 is SMNVEV in the germline V gene (reference sequence). V lost 2 bases, J lost 0 bases, and 11 bases lay in between. The CDR3 spells CASSLPGLRSYEQYF. The CDR3 DNA is TGTGCCAGCAGTTTACCGGGCCTCCGCTCCTACGAGCAGTACTTC.

This clonotype was seen more than once but under ten times. V is TRBV14 and J is TRBJ2-1; the D gene is possibly TRBD2 (6 bases). Deletions cut 1 base from V and 0 bases from J, with 10 bases between. The CDR3 runs 16 residues. Germline CDR1 SGHDN, CDR2 FVKESK. This CDR3 reads CASSQVAGSSYNEQFF. For the CDR3, the DNA is TGTGCCAGCAGCCAAGTGGCGGGGAGCTCCTACAATGAGCAGTTCTTC.

This clonotype was seen a few times. This chain uses TRBV20-1 with TRBJ2-1; possibly TRBD1 for D (6 bases). Trimming removed 6 bases at V and 6 bases at J, with 15 bases between. The CDR3 length is 13 residues. The germline V gene encodes CDR1 DFQATT and CDR2 SNEGSKA (reference sequence). Here the CDR3 reads CSAPTTTGNEQFF. CDR3 nucleotides: TGCAGTGCACCAACAACGACAGGCAATGAGCAGTTCTTC.

This clonotype showed up just a few times. The chain joins TRBV20-1 to TRBJ1-4; a weak D match, TRBD1 (5 bases). This CDR3 is built from 14 residues. Deletions cut 0 bases from V and 8 bases from J, with 13 bases between. Germline assignment: CDR1 DFQATT and CDR2 SNEGSKA (reference sequence). The CDR3: CSARDDPGLEKLFF. The CDR3 bases are TGCAGTGCTAGAGACGACCCAGGGCTGGAAAAACTGTTTTTT.

This chain connects TRBV13 to TRBJ2-1, with 8 bases identical to TRBD2. The CDR3 is 20 residues long. Germline values: CDR1 PRHDT, CDR2 FYEKMQ (reference sequence). The ends lost 0 bases at V and 2 bases at J; junction bases unmatched: 15. CDR3 sequence (DNA): TGTGCCAGCAGCTTAGGAAGTCCAGCGGGAGTATTTCGGGCCTACAATGAGCAGTTCTTC. It translates to CASSLGSPAGVFRAYNEQFF.

This clonotype showed up just a few times. J is TRBJ2-5 and V is TRBV5-1, with 14 bases identical to TRBD2. J gave up 2 bases and V 4 bases, and 7 bases lay outside the gene matches. From germline, CDR1 is SGHRS and CDR2 YFSETQ. This CDR3 is 17 amino acids long. CDR3 nucleotides: TGCGCCAGCAGCCTACCGGGGACTAGCGGGAGTCAAGAGACCCAGTACTTC. This codes for CASSLPGTSGSQETQYF. Drawing the rest from reference TRBV5-1 and TRBJ2-5, the complete variable domain is KAGVTQTPRYLIKTRGQQVTLSCSPISGHRSVSWYQQTPGQGLQFLFEYFSETQRNKGNFPGRFSGRQFSNSRSEMNVSTLELGDSALYLCASSLPGTSGSQETQYFGPGTRLLVL.

Ten or more counts support this clonotype. V usage is TRBV9 and J usage is TRBJ2-1, with D possibly TRBD2 on 8 matching bases. The DNA end lines up better with TRBJ2-5; the J call may be wrong. The germline CDR1 and CDR2 sequences are SGDLS and YYNGEE. The CDR3 is 17 amino acids. The CDR3 DNA follows: TGTGCCAGCAGCGAGGGGGCCAAGCGGGAGAGATTAGAGACCCAGTACTTC. This translates into CASSEGAKRERLETQYF.

This clonotype was seen ten or more times. The rearrangement joins TRBV7-2 to TRBJ2-2; 12 positions match TRBD2. The CDR3 has 16 amino acids. V lost 6 bases to trimming and J lost 5 bases; unmatched junction nucleotides: 7. Per the germline V gene, CDR1 is SGHTA and CDR2 is FQGNSA. This chain's CDR3 is CASRLGLAGRTGELFF. CDR3 nucleotide sequence: TGTGCCAGCAGACTAGGACTAGCGGGACGAACCGGGGAGCTGTTTTTT.

The gene calls are TRBV7-9 and TRBJ2-2; 8 nucleotides line up with TRBD2. With 2 bases clipped from V and 4 bases from J, the junction kept 6 bases outside the gene matches. Germline V gene lookup returns CDR1 SEHNR and CDR2 FQNEAQ (reference sequence). This CDR3 is built from 16 residues. In nucleotides, the CDR3 is TGTGCCAGCAGCTTAAGCGGGAGTCGGGGCACCGGGGAGCTGTTTTTT. It encodes CASSLSGSRGTGELFF.

Comment on this clonotype: A much larger clone lies one base from this, so it may be a read error. This sequence joins TRBV20-1 and TRBJ2-5; D is ambiguous. Germline CDR1 DFQATT, CDR2 SNEGSKA (reference sequence). The CDR3 contains 14 residues. V dropped 3 bases and J dropped 2 bases, with 13 bases sitting between them. CDR3: CSARWNLLQETQYF. Written as DNA, the CDR3 is TGCAGTGCTAGGTGGAACTTACTACAAGAGACCCAGTACTTC.

In its sample, this clonotype was seen many times. A read error may produce the germline difference seen at one junction end. The chain couples TRBV20-1 to TRBJ2-1; no clear D gene. Germline V CDR1 and CDR2: DFQATT, SNEGSKA (reference sequence). CDR3 size: 16 residues. CDR3 loop: CSARGKGMLRYNEQFF. The CDR3 DNA follows: TGCAGTGCCAGAGGAAAAGGGATGCTCCGCTACAATGAGCAGTTCTTC.

As concerns this clonotype: With a far larger clone one base away, a read error is the likely cause. The chain couples TRBV7-2 to TRBJ2-1; D perhaps matches TRBD2 (6 bases). The CDR3 has 16 amino acids. Trimming removed 5 bases from V and 3 bases from J, with 17 bases in between. The germline gives CDR1 SGHTA, CDR2 FQGNSA. CDR3 sequence (DNA): TGTGCCAGCAGCCGGGACTCCCTTGCCTTCTACAATGAGCAGTTCTTC. Protein: CASSRDSLAFYNEQFF.

This clonotype was counted many times. This chain joins TRBV13 and TRBJ1-2; 8 bases line up with TRBD1. CDR3 size: 16 residues. J was trimmed by 6 bases and V by 5 bases; bases with no gene match: 14. CDR1 PRHDT and CDR2 FYEKMQ come from the germline V gene (reference sequence). DNA for the CDR3: TGTGCCAGCAGCCTGGGCAGGGGGCGGATTATTGATGGCTACACCTTC. Protein product: CASSLGRGRIIDGYTF.

This sequence joins TRBV5-6 and TRBJ1-2, with unresolved D. Trimming took off 2 bases at V and 2 bases at J, with 10 bases between the two ends. CDR1 SGHDT and CDR2 YYEEEE come from the germline V gene. The CDR3 contains 14 residues. CDR3 in amino acids: CASSFDGQNYGYTF. The CDR3 DNA reads as TGTGCCAGCAGCTTCGATGGGCAGAACTATGGCTACACCTTC.

This chain connects TRBV20-1 to TRBJ1-5; D possibly corresponds to TRBD1 (5 bases). CDR1 DFQATT and CDR2 SNEGSKA come from the germline V gene (reference sequence). V lost 0 bases and J 1 base, leaving 13 bases between the germline ends. There are 16 residues in the CDR3. CDR3 sequence: CSARDQHRGSNQPQHF. Written as DNA, the CDR3 is TGCAGTGCTAGAGACCAGCATAGGGGCAGCAATCAGCCCCAGCATTTT.

The chain employs TRBV5-8 and TRBJ2-1; 8 bases match TRBD2. Germline loops: CDR1 SGHTS, CDR2 YDEGEE. Unmatched junction bases numbered 17, after V lost 3 bases and J lost 9 bases. The CDR3 is 17 amino acids. This CDR3 reads CASSSLTSGDVSGEQFF. CDR3 coding DNA: TGTGCCAGCAGCTCACTCACTAGCGGAGACGTCTCCGGTGAGCAGTTCTTC.

As concerns this clonotype: This may come from a read error, since a much larger clone is one base off. The chain joins TRBV7-9 to TRBJ2-2, with D uncertain. CDR3 length equals 15 residues. Germline lookup yields CDR1 SEHNR and CDR2 FQNEAQ (reference sequence). The CDR3: CASTSWAQFTRELFF. The CDR3 DNA is TGTGCCAGCACCTCTTGGGCTCAATTCACCAGGGAGCTGTTTTTT. The complete variable domain, with remaining parts taken from reference TRBV7-9 and TRBJ2-2, reads DTGVSQNPRHKITKRGQNVTFRCDPISEHNRLYWYRQTLGQGPEFLTYFQNEAQLEKSRLLSDRFSAERPKGSFSTLEIQRTEQGDSAMYLCASTSWAQFTRELFFGEGSRLTVL.

For this clonotype: A clone one base away is much larger, so this may be a read error. The V gene is TRBV5-1, the J gene TRBJ1-2; 8 nucleotides match TRBD1. The J segment lost 7 bases and the V segment lost 2 bases, leaving 7 bases of the junction unmatched. This CDR3 region has 14 residues. Per the germline V gene, CDR1 is SGHRS and CDR2 is YFSETQ. The CDR3 sequence is CASSLLGQGCGYTF. As DNA, the CDR3 is TGCGCCAGCAGCTTACTCGGACAGGGATGTGGCTACACCTTC.

This clonotype came up many times. V and J are TRBV9 and TRBJ2-1, with D possibly called TRBD1 or TRBD2 (6 bases each). Germline values: CDR1 SGDLS, CDR2 YYNGEE. V was clipped by 0 bases and J by 1 base, with 11 bases between them. This CDR3 contains 16 residues. The CDR3 DNA reads TGTGCCAGCAGCGTAGAAGGAGGGGGATCCTACAATGAGCAGTTCTTC. Protein: CASSVEGGGSYNEQFF. The full variable domain, its missing parts supplied by reference TRBV9 and TRBJ2-1, is DSGVTQTPKHLITATGQRVTLRCSPRSGDLSVYWYQQSLDQGLQFLIQYYNGEERAKGNILERFSAQQFPDLHSELNLSSLELGDSALYFCASSVEGGGSYNEQFFGPGTRLTVL.

The rearrangement links TRBV27 to TRBJ1-5, with D unclear. Germline values: CDR1 MNHEY, CDR2 SMNVEV (reference sequence). This CDR3 region has 13 residues. The germline V and J ends were trimmed by 5 bases and 4 bases, with 9 bases remaining between them. CDR3 region: CASSREGNQPQHF. CDR3 in DNA: TGTGCCAGCAGTAGAGAAGGGAATCAGCCCCAGCATTTT.

This clonotype appeared many times. The DNA for the CDR3 is TGTGCCAGCAGTCGGGACCCTGGGGCAGATACGCAGTATTTT. It translates to CASSRDPGADTQYF. This chain joins TRBV28 and TRBJ2-3; D may correspond to TRBD1 or TRBD2 (5 bases each). The ends were cut back, 5 bases at V and 4 bases at J, with 13 bases in the middle. The CDR3 contains 14 residues. Germline CDR1 and CDR2: MDHEN and SYDVKM.

In its sample, this clonotype was seen many times. The chain joins TRBV10-3 to TRBJ1-5, with a weak D call TRBD1 (5 bases). The V gene lost 2 bases and the J gene lost 3 bases, with 14 bases spanning the gap. CDR1 and CDR2 (germline): ENHRY, SYGVKD. The CDR3 has 16 amino acids. The CDR3 reads CAISEGRETVNQPQHF. CDR3 DNA sequence: TGTGCCATCAGTGAGGGAAGAGAGACAGTCAATCAGCCCCAGCATTTT.

This clonotype has a count of ten or more. J is TRBJ1-1 and V is TRBV28; 7 nucleotides agree with TRBD1. J was trimmed by 4 bases and V by 8 bases; bases with no gene match: 13. Germline V gene lookup returns CDR1 MDHEN and CDR2 SYDVKM. CDR3 length: 15 amino acids. The CDR3 region has the DNA TGTGCCAGCGGAGGGACAGAGGGGGGCGGCACTGAAGCTTTCTTT. Translating gives CASGGTEGGGTEAFF.

Here the CDR3 DNA reads TGCAGTGCTAGAGCCTTGACTAGCGGGAAATACAATGAGCAGTTCTTC. Its protein is CSARALTSGKYNEQFF. The V gene is TRBV20-1, the J gene TRBJ2-1; TRBD2 agrees at 11 bases. Germline values: CDR1 DFQATT, CDR2 SNEGSKA (reference sequence). The CDR3 has 16 residues. V lost 1 base, J lost 4 bases, and 6 bases stayed unmatched.

This clonotype appeared many times. The chain carries TRBV6-1 and TRBJ1-5; maybe TRBD1 (5 bases). The CDR3 has 14 residues. Trimming stripped 3 bases from V and 3 bases from J, with 9 bases between. Germline lookup yields CDR1 MNHNS and CDR2 SASEGT. CDR3 protein: CASSDPGSNQPQHF. As DNA, the CDR3 is TGTGCCAGCAGTGACCCAGGGTCCAATCAGCCCCAGCATTTT.